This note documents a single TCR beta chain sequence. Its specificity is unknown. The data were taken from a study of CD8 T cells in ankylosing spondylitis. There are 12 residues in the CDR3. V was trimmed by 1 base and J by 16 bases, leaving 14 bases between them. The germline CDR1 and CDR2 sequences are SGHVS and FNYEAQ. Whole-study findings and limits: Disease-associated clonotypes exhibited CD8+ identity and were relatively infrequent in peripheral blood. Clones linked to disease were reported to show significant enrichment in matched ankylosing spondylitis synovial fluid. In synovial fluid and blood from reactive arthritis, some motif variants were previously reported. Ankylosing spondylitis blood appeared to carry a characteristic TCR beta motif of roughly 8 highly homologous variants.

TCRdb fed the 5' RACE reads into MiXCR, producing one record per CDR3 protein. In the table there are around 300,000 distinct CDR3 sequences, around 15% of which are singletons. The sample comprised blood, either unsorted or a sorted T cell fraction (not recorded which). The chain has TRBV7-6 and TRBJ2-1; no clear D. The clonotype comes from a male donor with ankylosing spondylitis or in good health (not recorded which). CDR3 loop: CASSLDLVTVFF. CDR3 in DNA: TGTGCCAGCAGCTTAGATCTCGTAACCGTATTCTTC.